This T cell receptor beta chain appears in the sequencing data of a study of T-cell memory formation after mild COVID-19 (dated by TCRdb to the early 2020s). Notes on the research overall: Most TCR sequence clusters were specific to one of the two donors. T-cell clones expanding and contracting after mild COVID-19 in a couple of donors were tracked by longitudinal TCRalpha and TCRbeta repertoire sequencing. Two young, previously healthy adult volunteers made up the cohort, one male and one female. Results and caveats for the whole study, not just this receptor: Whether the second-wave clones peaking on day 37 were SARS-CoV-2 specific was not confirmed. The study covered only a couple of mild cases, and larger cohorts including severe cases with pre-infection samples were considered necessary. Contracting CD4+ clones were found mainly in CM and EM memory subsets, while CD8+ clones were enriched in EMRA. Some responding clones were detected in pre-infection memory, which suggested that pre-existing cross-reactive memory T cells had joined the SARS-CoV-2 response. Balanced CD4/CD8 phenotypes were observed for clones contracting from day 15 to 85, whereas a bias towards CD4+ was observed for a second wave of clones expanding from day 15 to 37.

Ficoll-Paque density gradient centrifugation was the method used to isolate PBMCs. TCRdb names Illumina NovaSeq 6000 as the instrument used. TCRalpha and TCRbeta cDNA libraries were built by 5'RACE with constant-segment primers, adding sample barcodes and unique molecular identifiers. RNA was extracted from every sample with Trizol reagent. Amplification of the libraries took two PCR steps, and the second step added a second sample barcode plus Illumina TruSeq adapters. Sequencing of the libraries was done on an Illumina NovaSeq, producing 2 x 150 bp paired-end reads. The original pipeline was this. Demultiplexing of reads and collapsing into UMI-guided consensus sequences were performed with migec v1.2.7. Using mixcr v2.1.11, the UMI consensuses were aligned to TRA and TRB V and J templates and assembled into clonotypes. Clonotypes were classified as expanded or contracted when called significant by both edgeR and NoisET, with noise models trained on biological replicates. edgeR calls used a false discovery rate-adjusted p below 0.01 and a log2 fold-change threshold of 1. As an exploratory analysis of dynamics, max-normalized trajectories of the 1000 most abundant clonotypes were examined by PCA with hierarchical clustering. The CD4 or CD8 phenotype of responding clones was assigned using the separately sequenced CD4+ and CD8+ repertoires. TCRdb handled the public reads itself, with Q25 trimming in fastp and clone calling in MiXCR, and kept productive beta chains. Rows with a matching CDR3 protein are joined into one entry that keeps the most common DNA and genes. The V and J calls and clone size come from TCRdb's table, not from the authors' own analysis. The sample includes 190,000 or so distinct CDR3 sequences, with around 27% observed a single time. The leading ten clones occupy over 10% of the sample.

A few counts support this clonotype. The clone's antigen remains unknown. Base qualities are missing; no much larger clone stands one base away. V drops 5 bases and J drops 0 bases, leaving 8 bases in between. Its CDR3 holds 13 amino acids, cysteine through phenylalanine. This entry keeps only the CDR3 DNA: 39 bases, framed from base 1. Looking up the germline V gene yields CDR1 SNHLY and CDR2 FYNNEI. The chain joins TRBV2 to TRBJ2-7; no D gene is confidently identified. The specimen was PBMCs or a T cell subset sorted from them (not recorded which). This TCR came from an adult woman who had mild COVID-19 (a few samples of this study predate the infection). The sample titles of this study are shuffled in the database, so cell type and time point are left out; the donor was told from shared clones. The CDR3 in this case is CASSFEISYEQYF. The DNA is TGTGCCAGCAGTTTTGAGATCTCCTACGAGCAGTACTTC.